The T cell receptor beta chain described here comes from a study of CD8+ T cells in alopecia areata. The treatment: oral pan-JAK inhibitor, 5-10 mg twice daily. Germline V CDR1 and CDR2: SEHNR, FQNEAQ (reference sequence). This CDR3 region has 12 residues. In each case, RNA was isolated and then reverse transcribed into cDNA as the sequencing template. Sequencing used immunoSEQ multiplex PCR; TCRdb keeps in-frame clones, though not all of them. The table lists fewer than 110,000 clones, around 84% of them singletons, with around 25% in the top ten. For this clone: At one boundary the junction diverges from the germline segment, which might be a read error.

This sequence was found in a human donor with alopecia areata. The sequencing here drew on CD8+ T cells sorted from blood, taken at week 24, from a patient treated with tofacitinib. The chain recombines TRBV7-9 with TRBJ1-6; no clear D gene. The CDR3 here is CASSLDNSPLHF. For the CDR3, the DNA is TGTGCCAGCAGTTTAGATAATTCACCCCTCCACTTT.